Listed below are T cell receptor beta chains from one sample, sequenced in a study of T cell responses to AZD1222 COVID-19 vaccine. The method was immunoSEQ multiplex PCR; TCRdb's version includes in-frame clones alone and lacks a portion of them. Of 46,000 or so clones in the sample, roughly 80% were seen once. The source was peripheral blood, collected on day 0 of AZD1222 vaccination. The receptors stem from an adult in good health. CDR3s include the opening cysteine and the closing phenylalanine or tryptophan. Fields, in order: J gene, clone size, D gene, V gene, CDR3 DNA, CDR3 protein. D genes are given only for firm matches. Rows give clone size only sometimes, using once, few, many, or a class for an expanded clone.

>TRBJ2-2|.|TRBD2|TRBV5-4
TGTGCCAGCAGCAACGGACTAGCGGGGGGCCACACCGGGGAGCTGTTTTTT
CASSNGLAGGHTGELFF
>TRBJ1-5|.|.|TRBV5-8
TGTGCCAGCAGCCACCCCTTAAGCAATCAGCCCCAGCATTTT
CASSHPLSNQPQHF
>TRBJ1-1|.|TRBD1|TRBV7-8
TGTGCCAGCAGCTTATTATCGAGACAGGGGGCAGCGGGGGTCACTGAAGCTTTCTTT
CASSLLSRQGAAGVTEAFF
>TRBJ2-1|.|TRBD2|TRBV18
TGTGCCAGCTCACCACCTAGCGGGGGGGCATACGAGCAGTTCTTC
CASSPPSGGAYEQFF
>TRBJ1-2|.|.|TRBV6-5
TGTGCCAGCAGTTACGGGGGAAGAGGCTACACCTTC
CASSYGGRGYTF
>TRBJ1-6|.|.|TRBV10-3
TGTGCCATCAGTGAGGATAGCAATAATTCACCCCTCCACTTT
CAISEDSNNSPLHF
>TRBJ1-2|.|.|TRBV5-6
TGTGCCAGCAGCTTGGCCTTAGAGGGGTTCGGTGGCTACACCTTC
CASSLALEGFGGYTF
>TRBJ2-3|.|TRBD2|TRBV3-1/TRBV3-2
TGTGCCAGCAGCAACGGGAGGGGCATCCCAGATACGCAGTATTTT
CASSNGRGIPDTQYF
>TRBJ2-7|.|TRBD2|TRBV2
TGTGCCAGCAGGGCAACTAGCGGGAGAGGGTACGAGCAGTACTTC
CASRATSGRGYEQYF
>TRBJ1-1|.|.|TRBV28
TGTGCCAGCAGTTCCCGAGGGGGGAGGGCTTTCTTT
CASSSRGGRAFF
>TRBJ1-2|few|.|TRBV10-3
TGTGCCATCAGTGAGTCGTCAGGGATCTATGGCTACACCTTC
CAISESSGIYGYTF
>TRBJ2-1|.|.|TRBV7-2
TGTGCCAGCAGCTTTCGAGCGGGTCTCGGGTACAATGAGCAGTTCTTC
CASSFRAGLGYNEQFF
>TRBJ1-1|.|.|TRBV7-9
TGTGCCAGCAGCTTAAGGGCGACTGAAGCTTTCTTT
CASSLRATEAFF
>TRBJ2-3|.|TRBD2|TRBV27
TGTGCCAGCAGTTTAACGGGAGGGCCCACAGATACGCAGTATTTT
CASSLTGGPTDTQYF
>TRBJ2-3|.|.|TRBV6-5
TGTGCCAGCAATCTCCTGGGGGCTAGCACAGATACGCAGTATTTT
CASNLLGASTDTQYF
>TRBJ1-6|.|.|TRBV28
TGTGCCAGCAGTGCGGGGGCGATGGTGGATTCACCCCTCCACTTT
CASSAGAMVDSPLHF
>TRBJ2-2|.|TRBD1|TRBV6-5
TGTGCCAGCACTAGGACAGGGGAAAGCGGGGAGCTGTTTTTT
CASTRTGESGELFF